This passage covers 29 T cell receptor beta chains from one sample sequenced in a study of blood T cell repertoires in COVID-19. The table came from immunoSEQ multiplex PCR; TCRdb's copy has only in-frame clones and leaves some out. Of 130,000 to 150,000 clones in the sample, approximately 90% are singletons; the top ten hold roughly 4%. The sequenced material came from peripheral blood. Source of these receptors: a woman aged 40 to 50 with acute or convalescent COVID-19.

CDR3 loop: CASSLGGTYGYTF. The CDR3 DNA reads as TGTGCCAGCAGTTTAGGGGGGACCTATGGCTACACCTTC. V is TRBV28 and J is TRBJ1-2; TRBD1 is a possible D gene (5 bases). CDR1 and CDR2 (germline): MDHEN, SYDVKM. This CDR3 is 13 amino acids long. The ends were cut back, 2 bases at V and 4 bases at J, with 8 bases in the middle.

This clone has just one count. V usage is TRBV30 and J usage is TRBJ1-5; D is perhaps TRBD1 (5 bases). The CDR3 loop spans 16 amino acids. Germline CDR1 and CDR2: GTSNPN and SVGIG (reference sequence). V was clipped by 1 base and J by 2 bases, with 15 bases between them. CDR3 bases: TGTGCCTGGAGTGGCCCCCCTGGAGGGGGCAATCAGCCCCAGCATTTT. This encodes CAWSGPPGGGNQPQHF. Filled out from reference TRBV30 and TRBJ1-5, the complete variable domain reads SQTIHQWPATLVQPVGSPLSLECTVEGTSNPNLYWYRQAAGRGLQLLFYSVGIGQISSEVPQNLSASRPQDRQFILSSKKLLLSDSGFYLCAWSGPPGGGNQPQHFGDGTRLSIL.

This sequence joins TRBV3-1 (or the pseudogene TRBV3-2) and TRBJ1-2; TRBD1 matches 12 bases. The germline gives CDR1 LGHDT, CDR2 YNNKEL (reference sequence). With V trimmed by 4 bases and J by 7 bases, 4 bases remained unmatched. This CDR3 is 14 amino acids long. CDR3 sequence: CASSPGQGAGGYTF. The CDR3 DNA reads TGTGCCAGCAGCCCGGGACAGGGGGCAGGTGGCTACACCTTC.

The chain joins TRBV7-9 to TRBJ2-1; 11 nucleotides line up with TRBD2. Germline loops: CDR1 SEHNR, CDR2 FQNEAQ (reference sequence). V lost 5 bases, J lost 7 bases, and 7 bases stayed unmatched. This CDR3 comprises 15 residues. The CDR3 here is CASSDWPSGGNEQFF. The CDR3 nucleotides read TGTGCCAGCAGCGATTGGCCTAGCGGGGGGAATGAGCAGTTCTTC.

This rearrangement joins TRBV2 to TRBJ1-2, with no clear D. This CDR3 region has 14 residues. CDR1 SNHLY and CDR2 FYNNEI come from the germline V gene. V shed 4 bases and J shed 4 bases, with 13 bases lying between them. The CDR3, as DNA: TGTGCCAGCAGTGCCGAGGGTTCTAGCTATGGCTACACCTTC. It encodes CASSAEGSSYGYTF.

The rearrangement links TRBV5-1 to TRBJ2-7, with D maybe TRBD1 (5 bases). Per the germline V gene, CDR1 is SGHRS and CDR2 is YFSETQ. V lost 0 bases to trimming and J lost 9 bases, with 16 bases between them. The CDR3 sequence is 14 residues long. This CDR3 is CASSLGTSYHGQYF. CDR3 bases: TGCGCCAGCAGCTTGGGGACATCCTACCACGGGCAGTACTTC.

CDR3 nucleotide sequence: TGTGCCAGCAGCCGGACAGGTCTGAACACTGAAGCTTTCTTT. Protein: CASSRTGLNTEAFF. The chain has TRBV16 and TRBJ1-1, with 7 bases identical to TRBD1. Looked up from germline, CDR1 is KGHSY and CDR2 is FQNENV. The CDR3 loop spans 14 amino acids. Trimming cost V 4 bases and J 0 bases; bases outside gene matches: 2.

The chain employs TRBV2 and TRBJ2-2; a possible D gene is TRBD2 (6 bases). Germline V gives CDR1 SNHLY, CDR2 FYNNEI. The CDR3 has 17 residues. Trimming removed 6 bases from V and 4 bases from J, with 21 bases in between. CDR3 DNA: TGTGCCAGCAGCGAGCCCTTGGGGGGAGGAGGCACCGGGGAGCTGTTTTTT. It specifies CASSEPLGGGGTGELFF. Based on the CDR3 plus reference TRBV2 and TRBJ2-2, the full variable domain is EPEVTQTPSHQVTQMGQEVILRCVPISNHLYFYWYRQILGQKVEFLVSFYNNEISEKSEIFDDQFSVERPDGSNFTLKIRSTKLEDSAMYFCASSEPLGGGGTGELFFGEGSRLTVL.

This chain uses TRBV4-2 with TRBJ2-7; D remains unclear. The CDR3 covers 13 residues. V shed 1 base and J shed 0 bases, with 4 bases lying between them. Germline CDR1 reads LGHNA; CDR2 reads YNFKEQ. CDR3: CASSQGSSYEQYF. The CDR3 coding sequence is TGTGCCAGCAGCCAAGGTAGCTCCTACGAGCAGTACTTC.

V and J are TRBV15 and TRBJ1-4, with TRBD1 matching 7 bases. Per germline, CDR1 LNHNV and CDR2 YYDKDF (reference sequence). The CDR3 contains 18 residues. Trimming at V came to 1 base and at J to 0 bases, leaving 8 bases not matched to a gene. CDR3 in amino acids: CATSRGGQDGTTNEKLFF. DNA for the CDR3: TGTGCCACCAGCAGAGGCGGACAGGACGGGACAACTAATGAAAAACTGTTTTTT.

This chain links TRBV7-2 with TRBJ2-7; the D gene is possibly TRBD1 (6 bases). Trimming pared 3 bases from V and 7 bases from J, leaving 16 bases between. The CDR3 extends over 14 amino acids. The germline V gene encodes CDR1 SGHTA and CDR2 FQGNSA. The CDR3 sequence: CASSFIGTQGEQYF. CDR3 coding DNA: TGTGCCAGCAGCTTCATCGGGACCCAGGGGGAGCAGTACTTC.

The chain links TRBV5-6 to TRBJ2-7, with TRBD1 matching over 9 bases. After removal of 4 bases from V and 2 bases from J, the junction contained 4 bases not matched to a gene. Germline V gene data show CDR1 as SGHDT and CDR2 as YYEEEE. The CDR3 contains 14 residues. DNA of the CDR3: TGTGCCAGCAGCCCGGGACAGGGTCCCTACGAGCAGTACTTC. Protein: CASSPGQGPYEQYF.

This chain connects TRBV2 to TRBJ1-4; 10 nucleotides align to TRBD1. CDR1 and CDR2 (germline): SNHLY, FYNNEI. This CDR3 spans 16 amino acids. J gave up 0 bases and V 5 bases, and 3 bases lay outside the gene matches. DNA of the CDR3: TGTGCCAGCAGTAGACAGGGGGCTGCAACTAATGAAAAACTGTTTTTT. Translation: CASSRQGAATNEKLFF. The whole variable domain, filled in from reference TRBV2 and TRBJ1-4, reads EPEVTQTPSHQVTQMGQEVILRCVPISNHLYFYWYRQILGQKVEFLVSFYNNEISEKSEIFDDQFSVERPDGSNFTLKIRSTKLEDSAMYFCASSRQGAATNEKLFFGSGTQLSVL.

The rearrangement uses TRBV27 and TRBJ2-5; D is unclear. CDR1 MNHEY and CDR2 SMNVEV come from the germline V gene (reference sequence). This CDR3 comprises 15 residues. Trimming removed 6 bases at V and 2 bases at J, with 16 bases between. CDR3 bases: TGTGCCAGCAGCCCCACCGTCCTCCAGCAAGAGACCCAGTACTTC. This sequence encodes CASSPTVLQQETQYF.

This chain uses TRBV27 with TRBJ1-6; TRBD1 is a possible D gene (5 bases). V lost 4 bases and J 10 bases, leaving 14 bases between the germline ends. The CDR3 is made up of 14 amino acids. Germline CDR1 reads MNHEY; CDR2 reads SMNVEV (reference sequence). CDR3 sequence reads: CASSSQGKVSPLHF. The CDR3 DNA follows: TGTGCCAGCAGTTCTCAGGGTAAAGTCTCACCCCTCCACTTT.

The chain recombines TRBV2 with TRBJ2-7, with TRBD1 as a possible D gene (5 bases). The CDR3 is 14 amino acids. CDR1 and CDR2 from the germline V gene are SNHLY and FYNNEI. The V and J ends lost 1 base and 3 bases respectively, with 10 bases between them. This CDR3 is CASSEVQGDYEQYF. The DNA for the CDR3 is TGTGCCAGCAGTGAAGTGCAGGGCGACTACGAGCAGTACTTC.

This clone was counted a single time. The CDR3 sequence: CASGGGVPEAFF. The CDR3 DNA is TGTGCCAGTGGGGGGGGTGTCCCTGAAGCTTTCTTT. V and J are TRBV28 and TRBJ1-1; TRBD1 might be the D (5 bases). The CDR3 extends over 12 amino acids. Per germline, CDR1 MDHEN and CDR2 SYDVKM. The V end lost 9 bases, the J end lost 6 bases, and 14 bases lay between the germline ends.

The V call is TRBV27, the J call TRBJ1-1; unclear D gene. In germline, CDR1 is MNHEY, CDR2 SMNVEV (reference sequence). This CDR3 is built from 16 residues. Trimming pared 7 bases from V and 4 bases from J, leaving 22 bases between. The CDR3 spells CASTPFAHGAVTEAFF. The CDR3 DNA is TGTGCCAGCACTCCCTTTGCCCACGGTGCGGTCACTGAAGCTTTCTTT.

The V and J genes are TRBV11-1 and TRBJ2-1, with 11 bases fitting TRBD2. V trimming: 1 base; J trimming: 6 bases; junction bases outside the gene matches: 5. The CDR3 runs to 16 residues. Germline loops: CDR1 SGHAT, CDR2 FQDESV (reference sequence). The CDR3, as DNA: TGTGCCAGCAGCTTAGTGGCTAGCGGGAGGTTCAATGAGCAGTTCTTC. Translation: CASSLVASGRFNEQFF.

The CDR3 sequence: CASSPWTGAMNTEAFF. The CDR3 DNA reads TGTGCCAGCAGCCCGTGGACAGGGGCTATGAACACTGAAGCTTTCTTT. This chain connects TRBV7-9 to TRBJ1-1, with 9 bases aligning to TRBD1. Trimming removed 5 bases from V and 0 bases from J; junction bases left unmatched: 7. Germline V gives CDR1 SEHNR, CDR2 FQNEAQ (reference sequence). The CDR3 runs to 16 residues.

This chain joins TRBV4-1 and TRBJ2-7; D call uncertain. Germline V CDR1 and CDR2: MGHRA, YSYEKL. V was trimmed by 1 base and J by 3 bases, leaving 10 bases between them. The CDR3 has 14 residues. CDR3 sequence (DNA): TGCGCCAGCAGCCAAGGGCGGATCAACTACGAGCAGTACTTC. Translation: CASSQGRINYEQYF.

The CDR3 region has the DNA TGTGCCAGCAGTTTTCGGGACAGGGGGCGAGAGACCCAGTACTTC. Translated, it gives CASSFRDRGRETQYF. This rearrangement joins TRBV28 to TRBJ2-5; TRBD1 matches at 12 bases. This CDR3 has 15 amino acids. With V trimmed by 3 bases and J by 4 bases, 3 bases remained unmatched. Germline V gene lookup returns CDR1 MDHEN and CDR2 SYDVKM.

The chain carries TRBV2 and TRBJ2-7, with a possible D match to TRBD2 (5 bases). Per the germline V gene, CDR1 is SNHLY and CDR2 is FYNNEI. The CDR3 is 14 amino acids. V was shortened by 9 bases and J by 0 bases, with 15 bases between the two germline ends. The CDR3 here is CASLPSGPSYEQYF. The CDR3 DNA reads TGTGCCAGTTTGCCAAGCGGACCCTCCTACGAGCAGTACTTC.

The chain carries TRBV11-2 and TRBJ2-7; 7 nucleotides align to TRBD2. Germline CDR1 reads SGHAT; CDR2 reads FQNNGV. This CDR3 is 15 amino acids long. V was pared by 1 base and J by 1 base, with 4 bases of the junction left unmatched. The DNA for the CDR3 is TGTGCCAGCAGCTTAGGCCGGGGGGTTTCCTACGAGCAGTACTTC. Translated, it gives CASSLGRGVSYEQYF.

This clone was found a few times. The gene calls are TRBV27 and TRBJ1-1; perhaps TRBD1 as D (6 bases). Germline CDR1 and CDR2: MNHEY and SMNVEV (reference sequence). V shed 2 bases and J shed 2 bases, with 9 bases lying between them. The CDR3 sequence is 14 residues long. Here the CDR3 reads CASSLVRGNTEAFF. The CDR3 DNA follows: TGTGCCAGCAGTTTAGTCAGGGGCAACACTGAAGCTTTCTTT.

J is TRBJ2-5 and V is TRBV7-3; 9 positions match TRBD2. V gave up 3 bases and J gave up 5 bases; unmatched junction bases: 7. The germline V gene has CDR1 SGHTA and CDR2 FQGTGA. The CDR3 covers 15 residues. This CDR3 reads CASSLFAGGPETQYF. The CDR3 nucleotides read TGTGCCAGCAGCTTGTTCGCGGGAGGGCCGGAGACCCAGTACTTC.

This chain uses TRBV6-2 or TRBV6-3 with TRBJ1-3; 7 bases are shared with TRBD1. In germline, CDR1 is MNHEY, CDR2 SVGEGT. Unmatched junction bases numbered 8, after V lost 5 bases and J lost 1 base. This CDR3 has 16 amino acids. The CDR3: CASSLRDRWSGNTIYF. In nucleotides, the CDR3 is TGTGCCAGCAGTCTCCGGGACAGATGGTCTGGAAACACCATATATTTT.

The chain joins TRBV18 to TRBJ2-5; 8 bases align to TRBD2. With V trimmed by 6 bases and J by 7 bases, 10 bases remained unmatched. Germline CDR1 and CDR2: KGHSH and LQKENI. CDR3 length: 14 amino acids. Here the CDR3 DNA reads TGTGCCAGCTCCCTGACTAGCGCAAAAGGGACCCAGTACTTC. It yields the protein CASSLTSAKGTQYF.

The chain is built from TRBV3-1 (or the pseudogene TRBV3-2) and TRBJ2-7; no definite D call. The CDR3 consists of 14 residues. V lost 5 bases and J 4 bases, leaving 15 bases between the germline ends. In germline, CDR1 is LGHDT, CDR2 YNNKEL (reference sequence). The CDR3 region is CASSVEERRYEQYF. CDR3 DNA sequence: TGTGCCAGCAGCGTCGAAGAGCGAAGGTACGAGCAGTACTTC.